These 27 T cell receptor beta chains originate from one sample sequenced in a study of T cells in localized non-small cell lung cancer. The data were produced by immunoSEQ multiplex PCR, yet TCRdb's version contains in-frame clones alone and is incomplete. The sample comprises around 64,000 clones, roughly 79% of which are singletons, and around 4.7% rests with the top ten. Sequences were derived from PBMCs, sampled before any cancer treatment. Receptors were obtained from a man aged 40 to 70 with stage II lung adenocarcinoma.

With regard to this clone: At one boundary the junction diverges from the germline segment, which might be a read error. V usage is TRBV7-2 and J usage is TRBJ1-5; D is undetermined. In germline, CDR1 is SGHTA, CDR2 FQGNSA. The CDR3 has 15 amino acids. The CDR3 nucleotides read TGTGCTAGCAGCCCCGATGACCAGCAAAGGAAGCCCCAGCATTTT. This codes for CASSPDDQQRKPQHF.

The chain has TRBV18 and TRBJ1-1; D is ambiguous. With 0 bases removed from V and 0 bases from J, the gap between germline ends came to 2 bases. CDR1 is KGHSH, CDR2 LQKENI, per germline. The CDR3 sequence is 13 residues long. The CDR3 loop is CASSPPVNTEAFF. The CDR3 DNA follows: TGTGCCAGCTCACCACCGGTGAACACTGAAGCTTTCTTT. Together with reference TRBV18 and TRBJ1-1, the CDR3 gives the full variable domain: NAGVMQNPRHLVRRRGQEARLRCSPMKGHSHVYWYRQLPEEGLKFMVYLQKENIIDESGMPKERFSAEFPKEGPSILRIQQVVRGDSAAYFCASSPPVNTEAFFGQGTRLTVV.

This clone showed up just once. The chain has TRBV19 and TRBJ1-2; 11 nucleotides align to TRBD1. The trim removed 7 bases at V and 3 bases at J, leaving 4 bases unmatched. The CDR3 spans 14 residues. Germline lookup yields CDR1 LNHDA and CDR2 SQIVND (reference sequence). The CDR3: CASTLGQGDYGYTF. In nucleotides, the CDR3 is TGTGCCAGTACCTTGGGACAGGGGGACTATGGCTACACCTTC.

The J gene is TRBJ1-1, the V gene TRBV19; D not certain. V gave up 3 bases and J gave up 1 base, with 9 bases separating them. The CDR3 length is 14 residues. Germline V gene lookup returns CDR1 LNHDA and CDR2 SQIVND (reference sequence). CDR3 nucleotides: TGTGCCAGTAGTATTGAAGGTACGAACACTGAAGCTTTCTTT. Amino acid sequence: CASSIEGTNTEAFF.

This clone was recorded only once. V usage is TRBV6-5 and J usage is TRBJ1-2, with a possible D match to TRBD1 (5 bases). Per the germline V gene, CDR1 is MNHEY and CDR2 is SVGAGI. The CDR3 is made up of 13 amino acids. Trimming shortened V by 6 bases and J by 3 bases, and 11 bases separated the two germline ends. CDR3 sequence reads: CASSRDGDYGYTF. The CDR3 bases are TGTGCCAGCAGCCGGGACGGAGACTATGGCTACACCTTC.

This chain connects TRBV7-3 to TRBJ2-6, with D possibly TRBD1 on 6 matching bases. CDR1 SGHTA and CDR2 FQGTGA come from the germline V gene. This CDR3 spans 22 amino acids. The V gene lost 2 bases and the J gene lost 0 bases, with 26 bases spanning the gap. The CDR3 DNA sequence: TGTGCCAGCAGCTTATTCGGGGTTGGGACACTCCAGCCCGACTCTGGGGCCAACGTCCTGACTTTC. It specifies CASSLFGVGTLQPDSGANVLTF.

The chain carries TRBV18 and TRBJ1-1, with D unclear. CDR1 is KGHSH, CDR2 LQKENI, per germline. The CDR3 is 15 residues long. The ends were cut back, 3 bases at V and 1 base at J, with 12 bases in the middle. CDR3 loop: CASSPSRTGNTEAFF. The DNA of the CDR3 is TGTGCCAGCTCACCTTCCCGGACGGGGAACACTGAAGCTTTCTTT.

This clone has just a few counts. This chain connects TRBV7-9 to TRBJ1-2; 8 positions agree with TRBD1. This CDR3 region has 16 residues. Germline CDR1 reads SEHNR; CDR2 reads FQNEAQ (reference sequence). V lost 5 bases and J lost 8; bases outside the gene matches: 16. CDR3 nucleotide sequence: TGTGCCAGCAGCACCTATAGCGCCGGACAGGGTAACGGCTACACCTTC. Translation: CASSTYSAGQGNGYTF.

The CDR3 loop is CASSLQGANEKLFF. The CDR3 bases are TGTGCCAGCAGCTTACAGGGGGCAAATGAAAAACTGTTTTTT. The V gene is TRBV11-3, the J gene TRBJ1-4; 8 bases fit TRBD1. Germline V gives CDR1 SGHNT, CDR2 YENEEA. After removal of 2 bases from V and 5 bases from J, the junction contained 1 base not matched to a gene. This CDR3 contains 14 residues.

V gene TRBV18 combines with J gene TRBJ2-1, with 9 bases lining up with TRBD1. Germline loops: CDR1 KGHSH, CDR2 LQKENI. J was trimmed by 14 bases and V by 2 bases; bases with no gene match: 7. The CDR3 has 13 amino acids. The CDR3 DNA sequence: TGTGCCAGCTCACCAAGGACAGGGGTTGTCGAGTTCTTC. Protein product: CASSPRTGVVEFF.

Only one count was recorded for this clone. V usage is TRBV9 and J usage is TRBJ2-7, with D possibly being TRBD2 (6 bases). This CDR3 spans 12 amino acids. The V end lost 0 bases, the J end lost 8 bases, and 9 bases lay between the germline ends. The V gene's germline CDR1 is SGDLS and CDR2 YYNGEE. CDR3 sequence reads: CASSVGSGKQYF. CDR3 in DNA: TGTGCCAGCAGCGTAGGTAGCGGCAAGCAGTACTTC.

This sequence joins TRBV27 and TRBJ2-1; no reliable D call. The germline V and J ends were trimmed by 0 bases and 2 bases, with 8 bases remaining between them. CDR1 is MNHEY, CDR2 SMNVEV, per germline (reference sequence). CDR3 size: 15 residues. In DNA form, the CDR3 reads TGTGCCAGCAGTTTATCAGGGCTGGCCTACAATGAGCAGTTCTTC. It codes for CASSLSGLAYNEQFF.

Written as DNA, the CDR3 is TGTGCCAGCAGTGAAGCGGGGGAGATCTATGGCTACACCTTC. Protein: CASSEAGEIYGYTF. The chain is built from TRBV2 and TRBJ1-2, with a weak D call TRBD1 (5 bases). Trimming took 0 bases from V and 4 from J, leaving 9 bases between them. CDR3 size: 14 residues. Germline CDR1 and CDR2: SNHLY and FYNNEI.

The chain joins TRBV6-5 to TRBJ2-7; 10 bases map to TRBD1. Germline V gene sequence: CDR1 MNHEY, CDR2 SVGAGI. V was clipped by 5 bases and J by 1 base; unmatched bases: 5. The length of the CDR3 is 15 residues. The chain's CDR3 is CASSLSGQGSYEQYF. CDR3 DNA: TGTGCCAGCAGTCTGTCGGGACAGGGGTCCTACGAGCAGTACTTC.

The rearrangement uses TRBV14 and TRBJ1-3; D uncertain. The CDR3 length is 13 residues. V shed 0 bases and J shed 4 bases, with 4 bases lying between them. Germline CDR1 is SGHDN and CDR2 is FVKESK. The CDR3, as DNA: TGTGCCAGCAGCCAAGATCAAGGAAACACCATATATTTT. Translated, it gives CASSQDQGNTIYF.

About this clone: Its ends do not fully match the called genes, so a read error is possible. V gene TRBV5-4 combines with J gene TRBJ1-2, with D unclear. The V gene's germline CDR1 is SGHNT and CDR2 YYREEE (reference sequence). The CDR3 length is 11 residues. CDR3 in amino acids: CASSSKYGYTF. The CDR3 DNA sequence: TGTGCCAGCAGCTCTAAGTATGGCTACACCTTC. Using reference TRBV5-4 and TRBJ1-2 for the parts outside the CDR3, the full variable domain is ETGVTQSPTHLIKTRGQQVTLRCSSQSGHNTVSWYQQALGQGPQFIFQYYREEENGRGNFPPRFSGLQFPNYSSELNVNALELDDSALYLCASSSKYGYTFGSGTRLTVV.

For the CDR3, the DNA is TGTGCCAGCAGTTGTGATCCCCTCGAGACCCAGTACTTC. Translating gives CASSCDPLETQYF. V is TRBV6-9 and J is TRBJ2-5, with D uncertain. Germline CDR1 reads MNHGY; CDR2 reads SVAAGI. V shed 4 bases and J shed 5 bases, with 11 bases lying between them. The CDR3 extends over 13 amino acids.

J is TRBJ1-1 and V is TRBV6-6; 11 positions agree with TRBD1. The CDR3 covers 16 residues. V was clipped by 6 bases and J by 0 bases; unmatched bases: 6. Germline V gene sequence: CDR1 MNHNY, CDR2 SVGAGI (reference sequence). CDR3 sequence: CASSPGQGGMNTEAFF. In DNA, the CDR3 is TGTGCCAGCAGCCCGGGACAGGGGGGGATGAACACTGAAGCTTTCTTT.

The chain employs TRBV7-2 and TRBJ2-5; TRBD1 is a possible D gene (6 bases). The CDR3 is made up of 16 amino acids. Trimming removed 5 bases at V and 3 bases at J, with 19 bases between. CDR1 and CDR2 (germline): SGHTA, FQGNSA. The CDR3 DNA sequence: TGTGCCAGCAGCCCCCTGGGGAGCAGGGGAAAAGAGACCCAGTACTTC. It encodes CASSPLGSRGKETQYF.

The V gene is TRBV6-4, the J gene TRBJ2-7, with 7 nucleotides matching TRBD1. Germline loops: CDR1 MRHNA, CDR2 SNTAGT. Trimming at V came to 9 bases and at J to 2 bases, leaving 7 bases not matched to a gene. CDR3 size: 13 residues. The CDR3 DNA sequence: TGTGCCAGGACAAGACAGGGTCCCTACGAGCAGTACTTC. Translating it yields CARTRQGPYEQYF.

This chain joins TRBV19 and TRBJ2-4, with 11 nucleotides matching TRBD2. With 3 bases clipped from V and 0 bases from J, the junction kept 4 bases outside the gene matches. Germline V CDR1 and CDR2: LNHDA, SQIVND (reference sequence). The CDR3 runs to 17 residues. CDR3 DNA sequence: TGTGCCAGTAGTATGTCTAGCGGGAGGTTAGCCAAAAACATTCAGTACTTC. It specifies CASSMSSGRLAKNIQYF.

CDR3 amino acids: CASSAGGPKDSPLHF. In DNA form, the CDR3 reads TGTGCCAGCAGCGCTGGGGGCCCTAAGGACTCACCCCTCCACTTT. The chain combines TRBV9 with TRBJ1-6, with D tentatively TRBD1 (6 bases). The germline V gene encodes CDR1 SGDLS and CDR2 YYNGEE. CDR3 length: 15 amino acids. The ends were cut back, 3 bases at V and 10 bases at J, with 17 bases in the middle.

This chain links TRBV7-9 with TRBJ2-1; 8 bases line up with TRBD2. V was clipped by 5 bases and J by 7 bases; unmatched bases: 13. Per the germline V gene, CDR1 is SEHNR and CDR2 is FQNEAQ (reference sequence). The CDR3 runs to 16 residues. The CDR3 reads CASSPSSGSGGNEQFF. CDR3 nucleotide sequence: TGTGCCAGCAGCCCCTCCAGCGGGAGCGGCGGGAATGAGCAGTTCTTC. The whole variable domain, filled in from reference TRBV7-9 and TRBJ2-1, reads DTGVSQNPRHKITKRGQNVTFRCDPISEHNRLYWYRQTLGQGPEFLTYFQNEAQLEKSRLLSDRFSAERPKGSFSTLEIQRTEQGDSAMYLCASSPSSGSGGNEQFFGPGTRLTVL.

This clone has only a few counts. This chain uses TRBV5-1 with TRBJ1-1; D might be TRBD1 (5 bases). This CDR3 spans 12 amino acids. CDR1 SGHRS and CDR2 YFSETQ come from the germline V gene. Trimming shortened V by 2 bases and J by 7 bases, and 9 bases separated the two germline ends. The CDR3 DNA is TGCGCCAGCAGCTTTGGGGGGAGTGAAGCTTTCTTT. Protein sequence: CASSFGGSEAFF.

The chain employs TRBV18 and TRBJ2-6; possibly TRBD2 for D (6 bases). Germline V gene sequence: CDR1 KGHSH, CDR2 LQKENI. The V end lost 0 bases, the J end lost 0 bases, and 15 bases lay between the germline ends. The CDR3 is 19 residues long. Here the CDR3 reads CASSPPQGSGSSGANVLTF. The CDR3 coding sequence is TGTGCCAGCTCACCACCCCAGGGATCCGGGAGCTCTGGGGCCAACGTCCTGACTTTC.

The rearrangement uses TRBV6-4 and TRBJ2-1; the match to TRBD1 covers 7 bases. Trimming at V came to 4 bases and at J to 6 bases, leaving 6 bases not matched to a gene. Germline CDR1 is MRHNA and CDR2 is SNTAGT. There are 14 residues in the CDR3. The CDR3 nucleotides read TGTGCCAGCAGTGTAGGGGACAGCCCCAATGAGCAGTTCTTC. Translated: CASSVGDSPNEQFF.

The rearrangement joins TRBV4-1 to TRBJ2-1; maybe TRBD1 (6 bases). V was cut by 0 bases and J by 5 bases, with 11 bases left in between. The CDR3 sequence is 15 residues long. The germline V gene encodes CDR1 MGHRA and CDR2 YSYEKL. The CDR3 nucleotides are TGCGCCAGCAGCCAAGATCTTAGGGGGAACAATGAGCAGTTCTTC. It translates to CASSQDLRGNNEQFF.